This entry features one T cell receptor beta chain sequence. The target antigen is unknown. As the method for making TCR beta libraries, quantitative 5'-RACE with molecular barcodes was used. TCRdb independently ran MiXCR on the 5' RACE reads; one entry per CDR3 protein. The table shows some 840,000 distinct CDR3 sequences, with about 12% occurring only once. This record comes from a study of CD8 T cells in ankylosing spondylitis. Study conclusions and caveats: A TCR beta motif of 7 to 9 highly homologous variants seemed to mark ankylosing spondylitis blood. Matched ankylosing spondylitis synovial fluid reportedly contained a significantly enriched population of disease-linked clones.

The length of the CDR3 is 16 residues. Trimming pared 2 bases from V and 5 bases from J, leaving 19 bases between. The germline CDR1 and CDR2 sequences are SGHRS and YFSETQ. What was sequenced was blood, either unsorted or a sorted T cell fraction (not recorded which). This chain connects TRBV5-1 to TRBJ1-1, with D possibly TRBD1 on 6 matching bases. This TCR derives from a male donor with ankylosing spondylitis. The CDR3 coding sequence is TGCGCCAGCAGCTTCTCCCCTACAGCGAGGGGGACTGAAGCTTTCTTT. It codes for CASSFSPTARGTEAFF.